This TCR beta chain was profiled in a study of CXCR3-negative and CXCR3-positive naive CD8 T cells. TRB cDNA was prepared as libraries by UMI-labeled 5' RACE. TCRdb re-called the 5' RACE reads and shows each CDR3 protein once, DNA omitted. Its table lists tens of thousands of distinct CDR3 sequences. For this clonotype: The antigen remains undetermined.

Study-level points and caveats: Unlike memory cells, which differed, naive CXCR3-negative and CXCR3-positive cells had similar TRBV-TRBJ usage. Similarly elevated diversity marked both naive subsets, with memory CD8+ cells showing far lower diversity. TRB CDR3 properties were used to infer TCR strength, and surface CD5 was comparable between naive subsets.

This CDR3 region has 13 residues. Germline CDR1 and CDR2: DFQATT and SNEGSKA (reference sequence). The chain carries TRBV20-1 and TRBJ2-3. The sequenced material came from memory CD8+ T cells from blood. This TCR was recovered from a human donor in good health. Some clones in this sample may be carry-over from other donors' samples. CDR3 protein: CSASAESTDTQYF.